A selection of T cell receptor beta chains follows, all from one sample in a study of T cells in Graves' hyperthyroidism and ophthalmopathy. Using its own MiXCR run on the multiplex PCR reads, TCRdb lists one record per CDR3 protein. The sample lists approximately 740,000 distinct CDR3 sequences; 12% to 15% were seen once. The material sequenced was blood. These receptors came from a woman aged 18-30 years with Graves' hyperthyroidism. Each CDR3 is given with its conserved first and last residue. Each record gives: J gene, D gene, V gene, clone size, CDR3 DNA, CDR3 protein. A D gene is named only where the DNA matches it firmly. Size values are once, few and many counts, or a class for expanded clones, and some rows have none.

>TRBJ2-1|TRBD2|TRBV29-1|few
TGCAGCGCCGAAGGTAGCTTACTAGCGGGAGGTTACAATGAGCAGTTCTTC
CSAEGSLLAGGYNEQFF
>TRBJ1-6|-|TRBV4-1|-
TGCGCCAGCAGCATAAGTCGCAGCTACCTCGGCTCCTATAATTCACCCCTCCACTTT
CASSISRSYLGSYNSPLHF
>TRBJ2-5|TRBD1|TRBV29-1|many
TGCAGCGCTTACTACAGGGGCGACCGATGGACCCAGTACTTC
CSAYYRGDRWTQYF
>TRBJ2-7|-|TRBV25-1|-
TGTGCCAGCAGGGGAGTTTTTGGGCAGTACTTC
CASRGVFGQYF
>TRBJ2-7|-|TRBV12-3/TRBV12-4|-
TGTGCCAGCGCCTCACGCAAATCGGGCTACGAGCAGTACTTC
CASASRKSGYEQYF
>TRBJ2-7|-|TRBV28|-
TGTGCCAGCAGAGCGGAGCTCGGACAGCCCTACGAGCAGTACTTC
CASRAELGQPYEQYF
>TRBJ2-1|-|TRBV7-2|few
TGTGCCAGCAGCTTAACTCCGGGGCACGCCTACAATGAGCAGTTCTTC
CASSLTPGHAYNEQFF
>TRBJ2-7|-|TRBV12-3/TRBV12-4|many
TGTGCCAGCAGTCGACAGGTGAGCTCCTACGAGCAGTACTTC
CASSRQVSSYEQYF
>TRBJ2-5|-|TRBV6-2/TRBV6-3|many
TGTGCCAGCAGTTCGGACGGGCGGACCCAGTACTTC
CASSSDGRTQYF
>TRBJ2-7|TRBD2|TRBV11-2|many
TGTGCCAGCAGCCTGAGGTTGAGCGGGAGTACCCCCTACGAGCAGTACTTC
CASSLRLSGSTPYEQYF
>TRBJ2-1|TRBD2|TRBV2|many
TGTGCCAGCAGTGACGGCGGGAGCGTATACAATGAGCAGTTCTTC
CASSDGGSVYNEQFF
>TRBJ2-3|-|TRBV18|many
TGTGCCAGCTCACCACCGGGGGCCTTCACAGATACGCAGTATTTT
CASSPPGAFTDTQYF
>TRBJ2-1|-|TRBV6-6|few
TGTGCCAGCAGTTACGATCCCCCGTCCCATGAGCAGTTCTTC
CASSYDPPSHEQFF
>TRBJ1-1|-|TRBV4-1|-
TGCGCCAGCAGCCATCGAGCCTCTGATCCCCTTCAAGCTTTCTTT
CASSHRASDPLQAFF
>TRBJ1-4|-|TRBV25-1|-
TGTGCCAGCAGTGAATGGGGACACCTTGCAACTAATGAAAAACTGTTTTTT
CASSEWGHLATNEKLFF
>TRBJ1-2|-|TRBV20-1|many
TGCCTCGTGGGGGCGGAGAATGGCTACACCTTC
CLVGAENGYTF
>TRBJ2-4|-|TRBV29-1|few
TGCAGCGTTGAAGATCCCCCTAAAAACATTCAGTACTTC
CSVEDPPKNIQYF
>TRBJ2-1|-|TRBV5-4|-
TGTGCCAGCAGCAACAGTGACCCCTTGGAGCAGTTCTTC
CASSNSDPLEQFF
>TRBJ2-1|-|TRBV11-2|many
TGTGCCAGCAGCTTAATGGAGGTATACAATGAGCAGTTCTTC
CASSLMEVYNEQFF
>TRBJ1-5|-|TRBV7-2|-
TGTGCCAGCAGCGCCCACAGCAACAATCAGCCCCAGCATTTT
CASSAHSNNQPQHF
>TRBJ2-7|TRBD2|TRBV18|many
TGTGCCAGCTCACCAGGAGCGGGAGACACCTACGAGCAGTACTTC
CASSPGAGDTYEQYF
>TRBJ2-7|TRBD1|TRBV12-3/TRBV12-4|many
TGTGCCAGCAGTTTCACCGGGACAGGGACCTACGAGCAGTACTTC
CASSFTGTGTYEQYF
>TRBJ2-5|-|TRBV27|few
TGTGCCAGCAGCCACCGAGGCCCTGACCGGCCCCAAGAGACCCAGTACTTC
CASSHRGPDRPQETQYF
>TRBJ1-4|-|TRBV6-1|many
TGTGCCAGCAGTAGAATGGGAAGCCAGTTAAATAATGAAAAACTGTTTTTT
CASSRMGSQLNNEKLFF
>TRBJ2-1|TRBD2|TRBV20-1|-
TGCAGTGCTGAGACTAGCGGGAGCATTGAGCAGTTCTTC
CSAETSGSIEQFF
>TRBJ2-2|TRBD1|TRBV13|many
TGTGCCAGTCTAGCCGTGACAGGGTACACCGGGGAGCTGTTTTTT
CASLAVTGYTGELFF
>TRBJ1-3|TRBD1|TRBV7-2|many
TGTGCCAGCAGCGCACACAGGGGGCCTGGAAACACCATATATTTT
CASSAHRGPGNTIYF
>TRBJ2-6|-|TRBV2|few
TGTGCCAGCAGTGTTTACTCCCCGTACTCTGGGGCCAACGTCCTGACTTTC
CASSVYSPYSGANVLTF
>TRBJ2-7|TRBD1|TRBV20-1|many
TGCAGTGCTAGAAGGACAGGTTTAACCTACGAGCAGTACTTC
CSARRTGLTYEQYF
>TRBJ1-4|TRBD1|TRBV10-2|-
TGCGCCAGCAGTGAGTCAGTGACAGGGAACAATGAAAAACTGTTTTTT
CASSESVTGNNEKLFF
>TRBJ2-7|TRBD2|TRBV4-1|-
TGCGCCAGCAGCCCTCGGTGGGCTAGCGGGCGGAACGAGCAGTACTTC
CASSPRWASGRNEQYF
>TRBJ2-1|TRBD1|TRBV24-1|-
TGTGCCACCAGTGACCGGGGACAGAGCAATGAGCAGTTCTTC
CATSDRGQSNEQFF
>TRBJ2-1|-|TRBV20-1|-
TGCAGTGCTGGGCTGACTAGCTCCTACAATGAGCAGTTCTTC
CSAGLTSSYNEQFF
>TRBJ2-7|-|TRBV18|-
TGTGCCAGCTCACCGACCCCCCCGGACGGATCCTACGAGCAGTACTTC
CASSPTPPDGSYEQYF
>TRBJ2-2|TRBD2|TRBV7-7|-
TGTGCTAGCAGCTTTAGTCTACGGGAGGCGGGCGGGGAGCTGTTTTTT
CASSFSLREAGGELFF
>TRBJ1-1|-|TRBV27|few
TGTGCCAGCAGTTTATCAAGTTGGTCCGAAGCTTTCTTT
CASSLSSWSEAFF
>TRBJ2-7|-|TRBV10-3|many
TGTGCCATCAGTGGGCCGACCTACGAGCAGTACTTC
CAISGPTYEQYF
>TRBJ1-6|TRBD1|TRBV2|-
TGTGCCAGCAGCCGTAGGGACAGCTATAATTCACCCCTCCACTTT
CASSRRDSYNSPLHF
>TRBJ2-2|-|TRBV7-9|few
TGTGCCAGCAGCTTAGCGATGGGGACCGGGGAGCTGTTTTTT
CASSLAMGTGELFF
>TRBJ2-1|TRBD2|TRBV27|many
TGTGCCAGCAGTTCAAAGGGGAGCGGGAGGGGCAATGAGCAGTTCTTC
CASSSKGSGRGNEQFF
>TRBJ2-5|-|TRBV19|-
TGTGCCAGTAGTGAAGTTGAGCGGAAATCCTTCCAAGAGACCCAGTACTTC
CASSEVERKSFQETQYF
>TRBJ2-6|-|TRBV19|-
TGTGCCAGTAGTAGGGACAGGGCCAACGTCCTGACTTTC
CASSRDRANVLTF
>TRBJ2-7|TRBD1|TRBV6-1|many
TGTGCCAGTCGACAGGGTAATAGCGACGAGCAGTACTTC
CASRQGNSDEQYF
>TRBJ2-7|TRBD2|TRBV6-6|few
TGTGCCAGCAGTTACGGTGCTAGCGGGAGGTACGAGCAGTACTTC
CASSYGASGRYEQYF
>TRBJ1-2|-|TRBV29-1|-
TGCAGCGTTGAAGCCCCCTCGCATGGCTACACCTTC
CSVEAPSHGYTF
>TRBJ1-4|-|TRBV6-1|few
TGTGCCAGCAGCCCCGGGGGGCGCGGTGAAAAACTGTTTTTT
CASSPGGRGEKLFF
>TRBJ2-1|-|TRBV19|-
TGTGCCAGTAGTATAGTCGGGTCTAGCAATGAGCAGTTCTTC
CASSIVGSSNEQFF
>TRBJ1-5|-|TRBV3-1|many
TGTGCCAGCAGCCAAGATCCCAACGGTAATCAGCCCCAGCATTTT
CASSQDPNGNQPQHF
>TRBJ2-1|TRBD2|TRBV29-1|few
TGCAGCGAGGCGCGGGAGGGCTCCTACAATGAGCAGTTCTTC
CSEAREGSYNEQFF
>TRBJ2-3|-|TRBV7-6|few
TGTGCCAGCAGCCCACGAGGGCCCACAGATACGCAGTATTTT
CASSPRGPTDTQYF
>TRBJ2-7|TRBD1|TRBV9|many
TGTGCCAGCAGCGTAGGGGACAGGGACACCGAGCAGTACTTC
CASSVGDRDTEQYF
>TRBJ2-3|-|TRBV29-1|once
TGCAGCGTGGAAGCCACCCCAGGGATCCTCACAGATACGCAGTATTTT
CSVEATPGILTDTQYF